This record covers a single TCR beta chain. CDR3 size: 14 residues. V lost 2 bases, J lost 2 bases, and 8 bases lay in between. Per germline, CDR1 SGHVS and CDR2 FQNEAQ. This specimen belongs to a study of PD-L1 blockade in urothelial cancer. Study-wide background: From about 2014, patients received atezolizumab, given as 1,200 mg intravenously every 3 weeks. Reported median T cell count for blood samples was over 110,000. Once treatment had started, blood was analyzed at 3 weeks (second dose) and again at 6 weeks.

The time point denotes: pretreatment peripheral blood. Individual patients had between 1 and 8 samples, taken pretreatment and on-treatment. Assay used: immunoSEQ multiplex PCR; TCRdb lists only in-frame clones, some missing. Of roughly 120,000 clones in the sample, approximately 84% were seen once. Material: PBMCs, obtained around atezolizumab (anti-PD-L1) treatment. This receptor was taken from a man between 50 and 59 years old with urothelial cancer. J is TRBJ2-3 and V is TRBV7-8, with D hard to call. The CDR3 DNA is TGTGCCAGCAGCTTATTTGCGCTCACAGATACGCAGTATTTT. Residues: CASSLFALTDTQYF.